This T cell receptor beta chain was identified in a study of blood T cells in healthy people across ages. The use of a sample-barcoded 5' primer and a J-beta primer mix characterized a second PCR of roughly 7 to 11 cycles. With 12 random nucleotides, a template-switch adaptor tagged each individual cDNA molecule. At least 3 million CDR3-containing paired-end reads were obtained per sample. TCRdb passed the 5' RACE reads through MiXCR, listing each CDR3 protein once. This table holds roughly 730,000 distinct CDR3 sequences, about 56% found once. Germline V lookup: CDR1 SGHAT, CDR2 FQNNGV. The CDR3 runs to 16 residues. V lost 1 base to trimming and J lost 8 bases; unmatched junction nucleotides: 10. Study conclusions and caveats: A roughly linear age-dependent decrease characterized TCR beta diversity per million T cells. Both higher diversity and more naive CD4+ cells marked long-lived donors when set against aged donors.

With regard to this clonotype: Its antigen remains unidentified.

The sequenced material came from blood. The chain is built from TRBV11-2 and TRBJ2-1, with TRBD2 identical over 8 bases. The sequence was collected from a man aged 35-49 years in good health. The CDR3 region is CASSLGAASGGHEQFF. The CDR3 coding sequence is TGTGCCAGCAGCTTAGGGGCTGCGTCGGGGGGGCATGAGCAGTTCTTC.